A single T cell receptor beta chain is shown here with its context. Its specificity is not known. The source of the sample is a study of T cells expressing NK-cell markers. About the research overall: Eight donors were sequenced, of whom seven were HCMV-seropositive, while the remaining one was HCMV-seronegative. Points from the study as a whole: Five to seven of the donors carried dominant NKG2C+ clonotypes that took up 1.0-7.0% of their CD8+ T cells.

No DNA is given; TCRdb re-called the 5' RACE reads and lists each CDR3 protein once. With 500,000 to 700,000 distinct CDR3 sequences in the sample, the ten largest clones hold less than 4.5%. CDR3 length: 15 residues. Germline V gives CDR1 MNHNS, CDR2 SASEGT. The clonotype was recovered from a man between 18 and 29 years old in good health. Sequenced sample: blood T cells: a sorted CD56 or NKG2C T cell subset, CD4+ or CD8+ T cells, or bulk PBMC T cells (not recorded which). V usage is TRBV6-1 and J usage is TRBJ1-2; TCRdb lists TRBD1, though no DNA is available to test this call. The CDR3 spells CASSTVPGQGRGYTF.